The 29 T cell receptor beta chains given below trace back to one sample, sequenced in a study of T-cell memory formation after mild COVID-19. MiXCR, applied by TCRdb to the 5' RACE reads, yields one record per CDR3 protein. The data contain roughly 480,000 distinct CDR3 sequences, 20% to 25% of them singletons. Sample: PBMCs or a T cell subset sorted from them (not recorded which). All receptors derive from an adult woman who had mild COVID-19 (a few samples of this study predate the infection). Cell type and time point are not known.

This chain connects TRBV5-1 to TRBJ2-2, with 10 positions matching TRBD1. The ends lost 4 bases at V and 4 bases at J; junction bases unmatched: 7. This CDR3 spans 16 amino acids. Germline V gene data show CDR1 as SGHRS and CDR2 as YFSETQ. CDR3 amino acids: CASSQTGGSGTGELFF. DNA for the CDR3: TGCGCCAGCAGCCAGACAGGGGGCAGTGGCACCGGGGAGCTGTTTTTT.

This clonotype showed up many times. The V call is TRBV7-3, the J call TRBJ1-1; no definite D call. Looked up from germline, CDR1 is SGHTA and CDR2 is FQGTGA. CDR3 length: 15 amino acids. The V end lost 5 bases, the J end lost 0 bases, and 13 bases lay between the germline ends. The CDR3 DNA reads as TGTGCCAGCAGCCCGGATCGCGGGATGAACACTGAAGCTTTCTTT. Residues: CASSPDRGMNTEAFF.

The V call is TRBV7-6, the J call TRBJ1-2, with D perhaps matching TRBD1 (5 bases). Germline loops: CDR1 SGHVS, CDR2 FNYEAQ. The CDR3 extends over 12 amino acids. The V end was cut by 8 bases, the J end by 8 bases, with 15 bases between. In DNA form, the CDR3 reads TGTGCCAGCGGATGGGGGTTGGAGGGCTACACCTTC. This translates into CASGWGLEGYTF.

The chain combines TRBV9 with TRBJ1-2; D possibly corresponds to TRBD1 (5 bases). CDR3 length: 14 residues. Germline V gene lookup returns CDR1 SGDLS and CDR2 YYNGEE. Trimming removed 2 bases from V and 2 bases from J, with 10 bases in between. In DNA form, the CDR3 reads TGTGCCAGCAGCGTCCCGGGACGGAACTATGGCTACACCTTC. Its protein is CASSVPGRNYGYTF.

This clonotype was seen once. The chain links TRBV24-1 to TRBJ2-3, with a weak D call TRBD2 (6 bases). CDR1 KGHDR and CDR2 SFDVKD come from the germline V gene. The germline V and J ends were trimmed by 5 bases and 0 bases, with 14 bases remaining between them. The CDR3 is made up of 16 amino acids. In DNA, the CDR3 is TGTGCCACCAGTGGCGCTGAGGGACTTAGCACAGATACGCAGTATTTT. Its protein is CATSGAEGLSTDTQYF.

J is TRBJ1-2 and V is TRBV7-2, with 7 bases identical to TRBD1. CDR3 length: 13 amino acids. The J segment lost 9 bases and the V segment lost 2 bases, leaving 6 bases of the junction unmatched. In germline, CDR1 is SGHTA, CDR2 FQGNSA. The CDR3 region has the DNA TGTGCCAGCAGCTTAAGGGACAGAGGACGCTACACCTTC. Its protein product is CASSLRDRGRYTF.

The V gene is TRBV19, the J gene TRBJ2-1; weak D call: TRBD2 (5 bases). Trimming removed 0 bases at V and 2 bases at J, with 11 bases between. Germline lookup yields CDR1 LNHDA and CDR2 SQIVND (reference sequence). The CDR3 length is 16 residues. CDR3 bases: TGTGCCAGTAGTATAGAGGAGCGGCCGGCCTACAATGAGCAGTTCTTC. Translating gives CASSIEERPAYNEQFF.

The chain recombines TRBV10-3 with TRBJ2-1; 7 bases agree with TRBD1. This CDR3 has 16 residues. The V and J ends lost 6 bases and 6 bases, in that order; junction bases with no gene match: 14. Germline-derived CDR1 and CDR2 are ENHRY and SYGVKD. CDR3 DNA: TGTGCCATCAGCCATACTGAGACAGGGTCCATCAATGAGCAGTTCTTC. Amino acid sequence: CAISHTETGSINEQFF.

The gene calls are TRBV7-2 and TRBJ2-3; the match to TRBD1 covers 9 bases. CDR1 and CDR2 (germline): SGHTA, FQGNSA. Trimming at V came to 4 bases and at J to 4 bases, leaving 9 bases not matched to a gene. CDR3 length: 16 residues. CDR3 nucleotide sequence: TGTGCCAGCAGCTCCCCCGGACAGGGGCGCGCAGATACGCAGTATTTT. It encodes CASSSPGQGRADTQYF.

Ten or more counts support this clonotype. The chain is built from TRBV4-1 and TRBJ2-1; TRBD1 matches at 9 bases. V gave up 5 bases and J gave up 8 bases; unmatched junction bases: 13. The length of the CDR3 is 16 residues. The germline CDR1 and CDR2 sequences are MGHRA and YSYEKL. The CDR3 DNA is TGCGCCAGCAGCGCCCAACCGGGACAGGGTAGTCATGAGCAGTTCTTC. Translation: CASSAQPGQGSHEQFF.

V gene TRBV6-2 or TRBV6-3 combines with J gene TRBJ2-1, with 9 bases identical to TRBD2. V lost 0 bases, J lost 3 bases, and 3 bases stayed unmatched. CDR3 size: 16 residues. Germline lookup yields CDR1 MNHEY and CDR2 SVGEGT. For the CDR3, the DNA is TGTGCCAGCAGTTACTCCGTGACTAGCGGCTACAATGAGCAGTTCTTC. As protein: CASSYSVTSGYNEQFF.

This chain uses TRBV7-2 with TRBJ2-3; D call uncertain. The CDR3 length is 14 residues. Germline lookup yields CDR1 SGHTA and CDR2 FQGNSA. Trimming cost V 4 bases and J 2 bases, with 10 bases left between them. The CDR3 coding sequence is TGTGCCAGCAGCTCCGGGTTCCACACAGATACGCAGTATTTT. It is translated as CASSSGFHTDTQYF.

CDR3: CASSLDPGRGSYEQYF. In DNA form, the CDR3 reads TGTGCCAGCAGCTTGGATCCAGGGAGGGGATCCTACGAGCAGTACTTC. The V and J genes are TRBV5-5 and TRBJ2-7; 7 bases match TRBD2. V lost 0 bases to trimming and J lost 1 base; unmatched junction nucleotides: 7. The length of the CDR3 is 16 residues. The V gene's germline CDR1 is SGHKS and CDR2 YYEKEE (reference sequence).

Only a few counts were recorded for this clonotype. V gene TRBV20-1 combines with J gene TRBJ1-5; D remains unclear. Germline CDR1 is DFQATT and CDR2 is SNEGSKA (reference sequence). This CDR3 has 14 residues. V was shortened by 5 bases and J by 0 bases, with 11 bases between the two germline ends. This CDR3 reads CSAPSTNSNQPQHF. The CDR3 DNA reads TGCAGTGCTCCTTCCACGAATAGCAATCAGCCCCAGCATTTT.

This clonotype showed up just a few times. The chain joins TRBV6-5 to TRBJ2-5; 12 nucleotides agree with TRBD1. Trimming took 4 bases from V and 5 from J; bases not matched to a gene: 8. Germline CDR1 MNHEY, CDR2 SVGAGI. The CDR3 has 16 amino acids. Here the CDR3 reads CASSLTGTGGAETQYF. The CDR3 DNA is TGTGCCAGCAGTTTAACCGGGACAGGGGGCGCTGAGACCCAGTACTTC.

V gene TRBV27 combines with J gene TRBJ1-2; 8 nucleotides line up with TRBD1. The CDR3 is made up of 15 amino acids. Per germline, CDR1 MNHEY and CDR2 SMNVEV (reference sequence). The V segment lost 4 bases and the J segment 5 bases; nucleotides outside the gene matches: 9. The CDR3 DNA reads as TGTGCCAGCAGTTCGGGACAGGTTGGTCGTTATGGCTACACCTTC. Translation gives CASSSGQVGRYGYTF.

The chain is built from TRBV6-2 or TRBV6-3 and TRBJ2-1; the match to TRBD1 covers 12 bases. The CDR3 sequence is 15 residues long. V lost 3 bases to trimming and J lost 8 bases; unmatched junction nucleotides: 5. CDR1 MNHEY and CDR2 SVGEGT come from the germline V gene. The chain's CDR3 is CASSYVGTGGYEQFF. The CDR3 DNA sequence: TGTGCCAGCAGTTATGTTGGGACAGGGGGCTATGAGCAGTTCTTC.

The chain combines TRBV27 with TRBJ2-7; 7 bases fit TRBD1. The CDR3 length is 14 residues. The V segment lost 6 bases and the J segment 4 bases; nucleotides outside the gene matches: 9. Germline-derived CDR1 and CDR2 are MNHEY and SMNVEV (reference sequence). CDR3 DNA: TGTGCCAGCAGCAGCCCGGGACAGCCATACGAGCAGTACTTC. This sequence encodes CASSSPGQPYEQYF.

The table lists this clonotype with a few counts. CDR3 protein: CSARDHGTASYEQYF. CDR3 in DNA: TGCAGTGCTAGAGACCACGGGACTGCCTCCTACGAGCAGTACTTC. The chain recombines TRBV20-1 with TRBJ2-7; weak D call: TRBD2 (6 bases). Per germline, CDR1 DFQATT and CDR2 SNEGSKA (reference sequence). Deletions cut 0 bases from V and 0 bases from J, with 12 bases between. The CDR3 is 15 residues long.

CDR3 loop: CASSYTARGLAVSEQYF. In nucleotides, the CDR3 is TGTGCCAGCAGTTATACAGCCCGCGGTTTGGCAGTATCTGAGCAGTACTTC. V and J are TRBV6-5 and TRBJ2-7, with no clear D. The CDR3 is made up of 17 amino acids. CDR1 and CDR2 from the germline V gene are MNHEY and SVGAGI. V was clipped by 3 bases and J by 7 bases, with 25 bases between them.

The chain has TRBV9 and TRBJ2-7, with D perhaps matching TRBD1 (6 bases). This CDR3 contains 15 residues. The ends were cut back, 7 bases at V and 6 bases at J, with 23 bases in the middle. Germline V gene data show CDR1 as SGDLS and CDR2 as YYNGEE. The CDR3 DNA reads TGTGCCAGCGGAACCTCAGGGGTTGGTCCTGGCGAGCAGTACTTC. Encoded protein: CASGTSGVGPGEQYF.

This clonotype was counted ten times or more. V and J are TRBV6-6 and TRBJ1-1; D is undetermined. This CDR3 is built from 13 residues. V gave up 5 bases and J gave up 1 base, with 8 bases separating them. Germline CDR1 and CDR2: MNHNY and SVGAGI (reference sequence). CDR3 DNA sequence: TGTGCCAGCAGTCGCGGCGGGAACACTGAAGCTTTCTTT. Translating gives CASSRGGNTEAFF.

The chain joins TRBV7-2 to TRBJ2-1; 11 bases agree with TRBD2. V dropped 6 bases and J dropped 8; count of bases not matched to a gene: 9. Germline CDR1 is SGHTA and CDR2 is FQGNSA. The CDR3 spans 15 residues. CDR3: CASRILAGDVDEQFF. Written as DNA, the CDR3 is TGTGCCAGCAGGATACTAGCGGGAGATGTAGATGAGCAGTTCTTC.

The chain recombines TRBV5-1 with TRBJ2-1; perhaps TRBD2 as D (6 bases). The V end lost 4 bases, the J end lost 8 bases, and 13 bases lay between the germline ends. The length of the CDR3 is 13 residues. The V gene's germline CDR1 is SGHRS and CDR2 YFSETQ. CDR3 loop: CASSLFSSDEQFF. The CDR3 nucleotides are TGCGCCAGCAGCCTCTTTTCTAGCGATGAGCAGTTCTTC.

This chain uses TRBV5-1 with TRBJ2-1; weak D call: TRBD1 (5 bases). V lost 0 bases and J lost 7, with 11 bases in between. CDR1 and CDR2 (germline): SGHRS, YFSETQ. This CDR3 is 14 amino acids long. CDR3 residues: CASSLAQGGNEQFF. The CDR3 DNA is TGCGCCAGCAGCTTGGCGCAGGGTGGAAATGAGCAGTTCTTC.

The chain uses TRBV4-1 and TRBJ2-1, with a tentative D call TRBD1 (6 bases). Germline V gene lookup returns CDR1 MGHRA and CDR2 YSYEKL. This CDR3 has 16 amino acids. The ends were cut back, 1 base at V and 7 bases at J, with 17 bases in the middle. The CDR3 coding sequence is TGCGCCAGCAGCCAAGGGGGGCGGGCTCTATTGAATGAGCAGTTCTTC. This encodes CASSQGGRALLNEQFF.

The chain employs TRBV29-1 and TRBJ2-7, with TRBD2 matching over 9 bases. The CDR3 contains 13 residues. Trimming took 4 bases from V and 4 from J; bases not matched to a gene: 5. Germline loops: CDR1 SQVTM, CDR2 ANQGSEA. The CDR3 region has the DNA TGCAGCGTTGCTAGCGGGATTAGATACGAGCAGTACTTC. Amino acid sequence: CSVASGIRYEQYF.

As DNA, the CDR3 is TGCGCCAGCAGGGACACCACAGATACGCAGTATTTT. Protein product: CASRDTTDTQYF. The chain links TRBV4-1 to TRBJ2-3; TRBD1 might be the D (5 bases). V shed 6 bases and J shed 2 bases, with 6 bases lying between them. The CDR3 runs to 12 residues. Germline V gene lookup returns CDR1 MGHRA and CDR2 YSYEKL.

The rearrangement joins TRBV20-1 to TRBJ2-6; D tentatively fits TRBD1 or TRBD2 (5 bases each). Trimming pared 3 bases from V and 0 bases from J, leaving 21 bases between. CDR1 is DFQATT, CDR2 SNEGSKA, per germline (reference sequence). CDR3 size: 19 residues. This chain's CDR3 is CSASREVMGEHSGANVLTF. The DNA of the CDR3 is TGCAGTGCTAGTCGGGAAGTGATGGGGGAACACTCTGGGGCCAACGTCCTGACTTTC.